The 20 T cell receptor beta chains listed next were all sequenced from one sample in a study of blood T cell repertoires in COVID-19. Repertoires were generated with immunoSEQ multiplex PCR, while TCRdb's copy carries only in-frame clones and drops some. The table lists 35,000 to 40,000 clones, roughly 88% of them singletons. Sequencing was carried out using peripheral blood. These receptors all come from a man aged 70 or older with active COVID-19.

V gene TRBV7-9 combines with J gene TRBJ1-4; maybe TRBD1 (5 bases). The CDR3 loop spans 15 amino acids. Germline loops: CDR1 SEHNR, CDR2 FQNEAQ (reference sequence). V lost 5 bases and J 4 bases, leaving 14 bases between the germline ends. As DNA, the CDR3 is TGTGCCAGCAGCCCATCGGGGGGGTTTAATGAAAAACTGTTTTTT. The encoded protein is CASSPSGGFNEKLFF.

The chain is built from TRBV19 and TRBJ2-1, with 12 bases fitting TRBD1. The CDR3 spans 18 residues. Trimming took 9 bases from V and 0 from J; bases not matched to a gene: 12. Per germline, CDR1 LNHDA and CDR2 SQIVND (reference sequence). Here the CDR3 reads CASRKGTGGASSYNEQFF. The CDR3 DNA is TGTGCCAGCAGGAAGGGGACAGGGGGCGCGAGCTCCTACAATGAGCAGTTCTTC.

CDR3 in amino acids: CASSSTTSGSYEQYF. The DNA for the CDR3 is TGTGCCAGCAGCTCTACGACTAGCGGGAGCTACGAGCAGTACTTC. The chain uses TRBV7-7 and TRBJ2-7, with TRBD2 matching over 12 bases. Germline V gives CDR1 SSHAT, CDR2 FNYEAQ (reference sequence). CDR3 length equals 15 residues. The trim removed 4 bases at V and 3 bases at J, leaving 4 bases unmatched.

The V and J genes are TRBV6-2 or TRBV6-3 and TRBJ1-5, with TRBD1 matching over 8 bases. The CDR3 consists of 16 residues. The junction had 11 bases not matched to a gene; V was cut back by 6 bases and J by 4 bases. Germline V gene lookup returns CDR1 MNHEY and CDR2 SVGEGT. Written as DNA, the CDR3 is TGTGCCAGCAGCCCCAGGGGGCTCGGAAAAAATCAGCCCCAGCATTTT. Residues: CASSPRGLGKNQPQHF.

CDR3 DNA sequence: TGCGCCAGCAGCTTGGCAGGGGGAATCGACGAGCAGTACTTC. It yields the protein CASSLAGGIDEQYF. The chain carries TRBV5-1 and TRBJ2-7; 7 nucleotides align to TRBD1. The CDR3 is 14 amino acids. V trimming: 0 bases; J trimming: 5 bases; junction bases outside the gene matches: 5. The V gene's germline CDR1 is SGHRS and CDR2 YFSETQ.

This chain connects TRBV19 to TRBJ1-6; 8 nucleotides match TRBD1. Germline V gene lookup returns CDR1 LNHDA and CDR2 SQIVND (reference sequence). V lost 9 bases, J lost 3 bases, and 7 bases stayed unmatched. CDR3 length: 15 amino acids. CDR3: CASGRQGNYNSPLHF. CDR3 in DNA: TGTGCCAGCGGAAGACAGGGGAACTATAATTCACCCCTCCACTTT.

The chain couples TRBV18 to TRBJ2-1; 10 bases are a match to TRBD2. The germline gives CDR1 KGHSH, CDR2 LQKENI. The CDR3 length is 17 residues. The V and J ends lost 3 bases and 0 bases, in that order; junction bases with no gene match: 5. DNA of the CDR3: TGTGCCAGCTCACCGATCATAGCGGGAGGCTCCTACAATGAGCAGTTCTTC. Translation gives CASSPIIAGGSYNEQFF.

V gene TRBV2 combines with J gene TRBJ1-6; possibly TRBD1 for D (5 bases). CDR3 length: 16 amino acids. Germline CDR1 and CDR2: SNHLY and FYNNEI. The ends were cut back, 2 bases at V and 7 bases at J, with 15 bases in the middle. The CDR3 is CASSERWSGFNSPLHF. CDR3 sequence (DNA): TGTGCCAGCAGTGAAAGGTGGTCAGGGTTCAATTCACCCCTCCACTTT.

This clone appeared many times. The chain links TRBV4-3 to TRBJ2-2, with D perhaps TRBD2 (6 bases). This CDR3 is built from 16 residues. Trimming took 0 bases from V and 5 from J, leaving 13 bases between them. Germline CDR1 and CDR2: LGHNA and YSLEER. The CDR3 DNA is TGCGCCAGCAGCCAAGATCGTCTAGCGCGAACCGGGGAGCTGTTTTTT. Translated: CASSQDRLARTGELFF.

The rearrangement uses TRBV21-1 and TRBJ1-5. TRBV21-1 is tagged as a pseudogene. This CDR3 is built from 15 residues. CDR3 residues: CASSLPGTGNQPQHF. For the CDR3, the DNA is TGTGCCAGCAGCCTTCCCGGTACGGGCAATCAGCCCCAGCATTTT.

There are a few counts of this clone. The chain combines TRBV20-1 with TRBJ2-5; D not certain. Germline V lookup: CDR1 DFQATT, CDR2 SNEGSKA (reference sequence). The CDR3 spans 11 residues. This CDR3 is CSSTWVRAQYF. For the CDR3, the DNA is TGCAGCTCGACTTGGGTTCGGGCCCAGTACTTC.

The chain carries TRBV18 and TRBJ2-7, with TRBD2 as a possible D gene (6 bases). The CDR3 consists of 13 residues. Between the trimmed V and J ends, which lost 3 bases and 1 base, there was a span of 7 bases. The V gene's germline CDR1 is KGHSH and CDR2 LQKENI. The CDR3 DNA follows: TGTGCCAGCTCACCTGGACTATCCTACGAGCAGTACTTC. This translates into CASSPGLSYEQYF.

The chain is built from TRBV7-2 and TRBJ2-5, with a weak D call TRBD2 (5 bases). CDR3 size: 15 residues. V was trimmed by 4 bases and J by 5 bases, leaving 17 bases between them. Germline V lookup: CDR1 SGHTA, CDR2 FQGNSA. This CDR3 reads CASSWLRGGAETQYF. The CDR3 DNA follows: TGTGCCAGCAGCTGGCTACGGGGTGGAGCCGAGACCCAGTACTTC.

The CDR3: CASSPPHRGQGEKLFF. In DNA form, the CDR3 reads TGTGCCAGCAGCCCACCTCACAGGGGGCAAGGGGAAAAACTGTTTTTT. This chain links TRBV14 with TRBJ1-4; TRBD1 aligns across 9 bases. The CDR3 runs to 16 residues. V lost 4 bases to trimming and J lost 8 bases; unmatched junction nucleotides: 11. From germline, CDR1 is SGHDN and CDR2 FVKESK.

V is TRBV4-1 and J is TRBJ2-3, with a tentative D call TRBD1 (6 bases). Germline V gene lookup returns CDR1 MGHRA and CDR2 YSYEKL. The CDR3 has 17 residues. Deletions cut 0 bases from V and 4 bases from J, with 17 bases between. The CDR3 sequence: CASSQDAPGVVADTQYF. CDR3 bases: TGCGCCAGCAGCCAAGATGCCCCAGGGGTGGTGGCAGATACGCAGTATTTT.

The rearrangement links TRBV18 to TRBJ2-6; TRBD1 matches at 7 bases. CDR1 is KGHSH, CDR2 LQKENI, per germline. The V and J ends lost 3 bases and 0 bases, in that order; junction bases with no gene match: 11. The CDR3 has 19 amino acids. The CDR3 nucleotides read TGTGCCAGCTCACCGGATAGGGGACAGACTTTCTCTGGGGCCAACGTCCTGACTTTC. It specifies CASSPDRGQTFSGANVLTF.

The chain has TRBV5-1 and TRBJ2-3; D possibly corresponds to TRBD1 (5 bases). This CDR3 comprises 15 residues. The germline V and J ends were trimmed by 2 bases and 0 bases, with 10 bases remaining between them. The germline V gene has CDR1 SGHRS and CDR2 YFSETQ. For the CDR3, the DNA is TGCGCCAGCAGCTTTACAGGACCTAGCACAGATACGCAGTATTTT. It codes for CASSFTGPSTDTQYF.

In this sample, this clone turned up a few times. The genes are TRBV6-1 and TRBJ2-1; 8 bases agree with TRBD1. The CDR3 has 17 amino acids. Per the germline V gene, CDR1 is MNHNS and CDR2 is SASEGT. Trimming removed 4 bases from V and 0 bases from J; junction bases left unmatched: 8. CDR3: CASSARQGTYSYNEQFF. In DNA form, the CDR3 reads TGTGCCAGCAGTGCCAGACAGGGGACCTACTCCTACAATGAGCAGTTCTTC.

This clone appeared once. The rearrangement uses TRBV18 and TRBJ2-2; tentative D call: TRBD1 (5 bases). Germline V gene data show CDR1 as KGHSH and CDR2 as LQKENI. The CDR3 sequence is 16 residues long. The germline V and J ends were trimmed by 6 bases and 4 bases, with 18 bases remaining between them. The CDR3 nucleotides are TGTGCCAGCTCCGAGCTCGGCAGGGTAGGCACCGGGGAGCTGTTTTTT. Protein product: CASSELGRVGTGELFF. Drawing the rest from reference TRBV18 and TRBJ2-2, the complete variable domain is NAGVMQNPRHLVRRRGQEARLRCSPMKGHSHVYWYRQLPEEGLKFMVYLQKENIIDESGMPKERFSAEFPKEGPSILRIQQVVRGDSAAYFCASSELGRVGTGELFFGEGSRLTVL.

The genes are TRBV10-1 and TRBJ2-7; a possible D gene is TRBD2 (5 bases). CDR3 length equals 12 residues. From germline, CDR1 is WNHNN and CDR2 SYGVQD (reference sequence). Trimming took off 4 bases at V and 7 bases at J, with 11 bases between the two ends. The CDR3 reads CASSGGHWEQYF. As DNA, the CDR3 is TGCGCCAGCAGTGGAGGGCATTGGGAGCAGTACTTC.